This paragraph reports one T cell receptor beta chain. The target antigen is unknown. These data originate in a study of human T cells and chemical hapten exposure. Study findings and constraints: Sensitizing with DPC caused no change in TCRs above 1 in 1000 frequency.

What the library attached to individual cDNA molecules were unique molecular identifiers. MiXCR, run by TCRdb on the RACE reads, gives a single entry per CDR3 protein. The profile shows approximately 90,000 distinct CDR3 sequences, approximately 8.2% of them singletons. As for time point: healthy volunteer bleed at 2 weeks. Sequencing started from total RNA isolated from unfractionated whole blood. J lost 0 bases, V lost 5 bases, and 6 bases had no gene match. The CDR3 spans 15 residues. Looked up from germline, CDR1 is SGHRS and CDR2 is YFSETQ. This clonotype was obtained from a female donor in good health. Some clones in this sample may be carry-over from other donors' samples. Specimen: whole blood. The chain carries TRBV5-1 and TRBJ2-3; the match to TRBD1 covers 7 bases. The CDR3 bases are TGCGCCAGCAGAGAGGGGGCAGGGAGCACAGATACGCAGTATTTT. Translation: CASREGAGSTDTQYF.